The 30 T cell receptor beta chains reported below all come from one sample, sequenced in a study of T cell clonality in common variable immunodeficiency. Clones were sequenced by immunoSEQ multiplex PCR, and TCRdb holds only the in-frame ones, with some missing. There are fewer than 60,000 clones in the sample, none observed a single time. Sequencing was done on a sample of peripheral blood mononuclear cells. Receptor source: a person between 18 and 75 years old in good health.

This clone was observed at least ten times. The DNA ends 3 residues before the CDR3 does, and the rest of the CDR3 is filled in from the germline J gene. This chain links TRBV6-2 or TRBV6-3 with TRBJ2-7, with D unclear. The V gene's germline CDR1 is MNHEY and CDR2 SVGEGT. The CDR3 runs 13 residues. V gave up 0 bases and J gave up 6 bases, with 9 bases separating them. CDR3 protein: CASSYSALPEQYF. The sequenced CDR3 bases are TGTGCCAGCAGTTACTCCGCTCTACCCGAG.

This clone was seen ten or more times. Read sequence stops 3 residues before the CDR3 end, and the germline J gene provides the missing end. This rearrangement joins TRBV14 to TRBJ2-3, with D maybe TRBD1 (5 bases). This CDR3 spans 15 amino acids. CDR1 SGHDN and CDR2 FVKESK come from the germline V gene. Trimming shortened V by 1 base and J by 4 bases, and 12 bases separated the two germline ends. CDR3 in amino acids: CASSQGAGQADTQYF. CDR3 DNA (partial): TGTGCCAGCAGCCAAGGAGCAGGGCAGGCAGATACG. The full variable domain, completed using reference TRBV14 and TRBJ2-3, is EAGVTQFPSHSVIEKGQTVTLRCDPISGHDNLYWYRRVMGKEIKFLLHFVKESKQDESGMPNNRFLAERTGGTYSTLKVQPAELEDSGVYFCASSQGAGQADTQYFGPGTRLTVL.

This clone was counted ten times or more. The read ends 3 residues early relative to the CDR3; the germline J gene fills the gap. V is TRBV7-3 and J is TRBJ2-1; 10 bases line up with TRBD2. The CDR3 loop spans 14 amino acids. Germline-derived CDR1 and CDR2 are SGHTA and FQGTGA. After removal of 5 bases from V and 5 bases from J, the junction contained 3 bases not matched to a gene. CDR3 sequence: CASSPSGSHNEQFF. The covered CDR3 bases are TGTGCCAGCAGCCCTAGCGGGAGCCACAATGAG.

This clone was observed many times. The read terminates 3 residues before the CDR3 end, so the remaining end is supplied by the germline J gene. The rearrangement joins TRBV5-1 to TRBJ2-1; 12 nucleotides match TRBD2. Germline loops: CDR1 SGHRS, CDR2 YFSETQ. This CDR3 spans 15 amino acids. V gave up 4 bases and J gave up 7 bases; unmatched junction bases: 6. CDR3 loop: CASSAVLAGGNEQFF. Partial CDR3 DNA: TGCGCCAGCAGCGCCGTACTAGCGGGAGGAAATGAG.

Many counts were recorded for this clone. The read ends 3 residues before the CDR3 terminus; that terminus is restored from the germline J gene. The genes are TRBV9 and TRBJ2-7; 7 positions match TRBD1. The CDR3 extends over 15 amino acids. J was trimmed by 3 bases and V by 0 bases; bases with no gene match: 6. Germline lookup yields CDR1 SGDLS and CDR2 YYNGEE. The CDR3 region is CASSVDPGQNYEQYF. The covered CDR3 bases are TGTGCCAGCAGCGTAGACCCGGGACAGAACTACGAG.

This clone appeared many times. Partial CDR3 DNA: TGCGCCAGCAGCCAAGATACGACGGACTACTACGAG. Amino acids: CASSQDTTDYYE. The whole CDR3 sequence reads CASSQDTTDYYEQYF. The chain is built from TRBV4-1 and TRBJ2-7, with a weak D call TRBD2 (6 bases). Read sequence stops 3 residues before the CDR3 end, and the germline J gene provides the missing end. This CDR3 is 15 amino acids long. Germline-derived CDR1 and CDR2 are MGHRA and YSYEKL. The V end was cut by 0 bases, the J end by 3 bases, with 12 bases between.

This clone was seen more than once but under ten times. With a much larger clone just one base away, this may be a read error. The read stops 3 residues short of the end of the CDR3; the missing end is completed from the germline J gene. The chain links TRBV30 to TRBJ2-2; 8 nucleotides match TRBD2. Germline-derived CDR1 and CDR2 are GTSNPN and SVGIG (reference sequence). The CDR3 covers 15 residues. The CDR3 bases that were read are TGTGCCTGGAACTCCCCGGGGGGGGCTAATGAAAAG. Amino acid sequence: CAWNSPGGANEK. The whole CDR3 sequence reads CAWNSPGGANEKLFF.

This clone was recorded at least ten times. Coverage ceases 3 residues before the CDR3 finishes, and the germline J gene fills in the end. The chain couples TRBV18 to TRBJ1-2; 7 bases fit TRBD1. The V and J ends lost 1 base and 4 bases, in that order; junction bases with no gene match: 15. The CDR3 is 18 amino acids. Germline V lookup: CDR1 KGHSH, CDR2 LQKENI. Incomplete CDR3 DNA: TGTGCCAGCTCACCACTCGGCCCCCTTACAGGGGAGAGCTATGGC. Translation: CASSPLGPLTGESYG. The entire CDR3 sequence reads CASSPLGPLTGESYGYTF.

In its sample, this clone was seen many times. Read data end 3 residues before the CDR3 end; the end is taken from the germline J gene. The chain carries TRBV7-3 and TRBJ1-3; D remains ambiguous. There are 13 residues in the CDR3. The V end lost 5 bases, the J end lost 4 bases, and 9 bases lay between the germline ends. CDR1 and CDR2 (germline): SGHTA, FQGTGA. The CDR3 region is CASSMLAGNTIYF. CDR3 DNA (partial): TGTGCCAGCAGCATGCTTGCGGGAAACACC.

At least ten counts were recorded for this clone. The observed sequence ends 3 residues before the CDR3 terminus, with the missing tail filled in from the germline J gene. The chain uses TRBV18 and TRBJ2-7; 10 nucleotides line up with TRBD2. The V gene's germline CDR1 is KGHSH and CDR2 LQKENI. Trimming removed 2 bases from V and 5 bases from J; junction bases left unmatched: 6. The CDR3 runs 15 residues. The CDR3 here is CASSPLASGSDEQYF. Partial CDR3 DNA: TGTGCCAGCTCACCATTGGCTAGCGGGAGTGACGAG.

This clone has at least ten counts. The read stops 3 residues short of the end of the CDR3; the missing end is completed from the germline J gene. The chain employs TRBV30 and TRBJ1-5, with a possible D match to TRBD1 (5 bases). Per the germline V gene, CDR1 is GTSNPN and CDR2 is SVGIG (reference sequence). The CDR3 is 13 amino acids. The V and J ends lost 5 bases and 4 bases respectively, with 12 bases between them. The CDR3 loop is CAWSSGRNQPQHF. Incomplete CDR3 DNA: TGTGCCTGGTCTTCAGGGCGGAATCAGCCC. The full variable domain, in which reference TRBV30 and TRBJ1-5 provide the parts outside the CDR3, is SQTIHQWPATLVQPVGSPLSLECTVEGTSNPNLYWYRQAAGRGLQLLFYSVGIGQISSEVPQNLSASRPQDRQFILSSKKLLLSDSGFYLCAWSSGRNQPQHFGDGTRLSIL.

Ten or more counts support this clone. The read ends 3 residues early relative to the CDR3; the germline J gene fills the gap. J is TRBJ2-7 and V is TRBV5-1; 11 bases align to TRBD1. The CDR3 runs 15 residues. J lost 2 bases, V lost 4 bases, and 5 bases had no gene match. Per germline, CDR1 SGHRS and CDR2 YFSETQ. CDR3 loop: CASSTGTGGTYEQYF. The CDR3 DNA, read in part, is TGCGCCAGCAGCACGGGGACAGGGGGGACCTACGAG.

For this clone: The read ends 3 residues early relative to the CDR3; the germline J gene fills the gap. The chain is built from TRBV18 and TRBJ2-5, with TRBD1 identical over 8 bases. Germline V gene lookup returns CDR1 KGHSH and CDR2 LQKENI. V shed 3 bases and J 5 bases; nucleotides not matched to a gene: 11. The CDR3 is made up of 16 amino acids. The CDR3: CASSPPDRAVKETQYF. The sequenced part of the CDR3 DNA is TGTGCCAGCTCACCCCCGGACAGGGCGGTCAAGGAGACC.

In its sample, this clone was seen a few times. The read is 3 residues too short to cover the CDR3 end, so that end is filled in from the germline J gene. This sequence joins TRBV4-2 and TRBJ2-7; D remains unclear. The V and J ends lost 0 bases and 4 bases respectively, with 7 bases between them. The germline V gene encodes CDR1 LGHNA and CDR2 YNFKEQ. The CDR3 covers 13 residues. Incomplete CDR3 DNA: TGTGCCAGCAGCCAAGATCTAGGTTACGAG. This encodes CASSQDLGYE. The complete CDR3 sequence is CASSQDLGYEQYF.

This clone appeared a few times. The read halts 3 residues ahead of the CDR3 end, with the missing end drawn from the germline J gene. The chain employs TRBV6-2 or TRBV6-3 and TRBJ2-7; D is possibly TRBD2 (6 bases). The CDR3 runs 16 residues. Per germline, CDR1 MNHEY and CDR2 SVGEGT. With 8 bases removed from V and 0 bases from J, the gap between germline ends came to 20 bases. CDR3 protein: CASRRGGGARSYEQYF. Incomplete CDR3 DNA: TGTGCCAGCCGGAGAGGAGGAGGGGCTCGCTCCTACGAG.

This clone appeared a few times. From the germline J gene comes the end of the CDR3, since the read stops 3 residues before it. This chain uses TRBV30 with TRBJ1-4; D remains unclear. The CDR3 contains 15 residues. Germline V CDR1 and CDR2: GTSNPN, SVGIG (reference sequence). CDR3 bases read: TGTGCCTGGAGTGTACTAGGTATTCTAAATTCACCA. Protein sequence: CAWSVLGILNSP. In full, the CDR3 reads CAWSVLGILNSPLFF.

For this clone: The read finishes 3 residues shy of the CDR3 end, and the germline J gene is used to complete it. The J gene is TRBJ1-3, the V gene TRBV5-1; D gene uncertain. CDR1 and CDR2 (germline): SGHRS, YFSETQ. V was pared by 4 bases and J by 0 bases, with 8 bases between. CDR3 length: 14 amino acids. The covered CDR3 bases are TGCGCCAGCAGCCCGGCTAGCTCTGGAAACACC. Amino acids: CASSPASSGNT. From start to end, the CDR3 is CASSPASSGNTIYF.

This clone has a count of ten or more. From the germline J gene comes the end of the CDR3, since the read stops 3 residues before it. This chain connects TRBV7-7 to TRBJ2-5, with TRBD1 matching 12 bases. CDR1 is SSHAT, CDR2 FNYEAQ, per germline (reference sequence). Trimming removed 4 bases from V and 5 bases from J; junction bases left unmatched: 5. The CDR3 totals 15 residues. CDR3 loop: CASSWGQGAGETQYF. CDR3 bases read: TGTGCCAGCAGCTGGGGACAGGGGGCAGGGGAGACC.

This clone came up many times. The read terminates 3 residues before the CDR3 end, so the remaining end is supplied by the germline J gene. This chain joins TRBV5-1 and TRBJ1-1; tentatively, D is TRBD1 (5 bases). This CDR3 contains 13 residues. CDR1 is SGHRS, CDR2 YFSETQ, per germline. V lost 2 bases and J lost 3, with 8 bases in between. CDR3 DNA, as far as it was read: TGCGCCAGCAGCTTCCAGGGTGACACTGAA. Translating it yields CASSFQGDTE. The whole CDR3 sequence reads CASSFQGDTEAFF.

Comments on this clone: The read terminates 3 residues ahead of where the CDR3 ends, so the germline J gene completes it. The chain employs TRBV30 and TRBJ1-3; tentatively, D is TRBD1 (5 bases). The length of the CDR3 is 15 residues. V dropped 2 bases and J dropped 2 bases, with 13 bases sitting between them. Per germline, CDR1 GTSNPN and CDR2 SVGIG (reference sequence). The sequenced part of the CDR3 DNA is TGTGCCTGGAGTCCGACAGTTGTTGCTGGAAACACC. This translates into CAWSPTVVAGNT. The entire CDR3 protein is CAWSPTVVAGNTIYF.

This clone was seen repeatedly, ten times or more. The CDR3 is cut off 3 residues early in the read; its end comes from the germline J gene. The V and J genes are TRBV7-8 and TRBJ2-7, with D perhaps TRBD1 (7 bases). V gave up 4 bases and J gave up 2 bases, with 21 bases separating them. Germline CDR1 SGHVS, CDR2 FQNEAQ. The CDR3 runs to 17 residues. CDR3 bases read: TGTGCCAGCAGCTCAGGGGGAGGACGGGGTCAACCCTACGAG. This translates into CASSSGGGRGQPYE. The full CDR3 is CASSSGGGRGQPYEQYF.

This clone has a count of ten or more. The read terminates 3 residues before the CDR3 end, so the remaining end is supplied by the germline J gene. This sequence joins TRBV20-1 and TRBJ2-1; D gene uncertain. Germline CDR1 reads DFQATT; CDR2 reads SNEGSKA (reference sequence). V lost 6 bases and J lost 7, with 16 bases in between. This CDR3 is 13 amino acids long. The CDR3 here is CSAPESLGNEQFF. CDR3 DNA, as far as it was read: TGCAGTGCCCCCGAATCGCTCGGGAATGAG.

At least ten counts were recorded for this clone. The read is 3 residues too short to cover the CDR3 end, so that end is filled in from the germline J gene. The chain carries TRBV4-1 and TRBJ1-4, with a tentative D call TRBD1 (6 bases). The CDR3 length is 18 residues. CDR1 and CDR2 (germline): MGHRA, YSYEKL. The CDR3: CASSQAPWRGAGANVLFF. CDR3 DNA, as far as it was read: TGCGCCAGCAGCCAAGCCCCCTGGCGGGGGGCTGGGGCCAACGTA.

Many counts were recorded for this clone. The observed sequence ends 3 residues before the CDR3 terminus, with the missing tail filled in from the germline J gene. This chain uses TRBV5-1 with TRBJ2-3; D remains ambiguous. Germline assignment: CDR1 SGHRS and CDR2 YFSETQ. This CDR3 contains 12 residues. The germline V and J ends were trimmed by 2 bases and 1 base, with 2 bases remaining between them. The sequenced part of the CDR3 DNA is TGCGCCAGCAGCTTCGGCACAGATACG. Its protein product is CASSFGTDT. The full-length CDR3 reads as CASSFGTDTQYF.

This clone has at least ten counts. CDR3 region: CASGTGPYEQYF. The CDR3 bases that were read are TGTGCGTCCGGGACAGGACCCTACGAG. The gene calls are TRBV30 and TRBJ2-7, with TRBD1 matching over 8 bases. Read coverage stops 3 residues before the CDR3 terminus; the germline J gene supplies the remainder. This CDR3 comprises 12 residues. Germline V gives CDR1 GTSNPN, CDR2 SVGIG (reference sequence).

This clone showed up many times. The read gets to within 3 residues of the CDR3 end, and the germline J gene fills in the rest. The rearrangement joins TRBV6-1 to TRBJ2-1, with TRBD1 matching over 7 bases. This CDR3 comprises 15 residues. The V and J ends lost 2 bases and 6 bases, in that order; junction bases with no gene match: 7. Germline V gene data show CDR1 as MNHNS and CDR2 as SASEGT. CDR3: CASSEPTGVGNEQFF. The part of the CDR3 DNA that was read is TGTGCCAGCAGTGAACCCACAGGGGTGGGCAATGAG.

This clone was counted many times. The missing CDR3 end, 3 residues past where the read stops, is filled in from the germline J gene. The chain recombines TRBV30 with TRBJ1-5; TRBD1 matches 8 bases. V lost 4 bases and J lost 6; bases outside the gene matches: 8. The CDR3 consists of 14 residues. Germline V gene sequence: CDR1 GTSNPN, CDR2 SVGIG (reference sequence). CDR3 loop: CAWTTQGAGQPQHF. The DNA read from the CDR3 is TGTGCCTGGACAACGCAGGGGGCTGGTCAGCCC.

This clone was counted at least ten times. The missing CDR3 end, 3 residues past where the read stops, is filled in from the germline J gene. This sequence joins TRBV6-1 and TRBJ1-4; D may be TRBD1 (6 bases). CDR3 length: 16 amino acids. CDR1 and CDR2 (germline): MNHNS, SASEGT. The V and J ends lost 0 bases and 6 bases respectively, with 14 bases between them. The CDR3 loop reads CASSEAHRVGYEKLFF. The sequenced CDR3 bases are TGTGCCAGCAGTGAAGCCCACAGGGTGGGCTATGAAAAA.

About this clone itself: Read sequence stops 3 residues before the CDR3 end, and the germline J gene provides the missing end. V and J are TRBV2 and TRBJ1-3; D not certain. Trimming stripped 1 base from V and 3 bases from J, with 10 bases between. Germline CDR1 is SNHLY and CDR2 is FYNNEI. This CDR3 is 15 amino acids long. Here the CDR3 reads CASSEVSAGGNTIYF. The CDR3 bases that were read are TGTGCCAGCAGTGAAGTGTCGGCAGGTGGAAACACC.

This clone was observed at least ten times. The part of the CDR3 DNA that was read is TGCGCCAGCAGCTTGGCGGCCCAATCTAGCGGGAGCACAGATACG. Translation gives CASSLAAQSSGSTDT. The CDR3 as a whole reads CASSLAAQSSGSTDTQYF. V gene TRBV5-1 combines with J gene TRBJ2-3; 8 bases line up with TRBD2. The sequence runs out 3 residues before the end of the CDR3; the remainder is reconstructed from the germline J gene. CDR3 length: 18 amino acids. V shed 0 bases, J shed 0 bases, and the junction held 9 bases outside the gene matches. CDR1 and CDR2 (germline): SGHRS, YFSETQ.